A selection of T cell receptor beta chains follows, all from one sample in a study of shared clonotypes between healthy human individuals. Profiling relied on immunoSEQ multiplex PCR, and the TCRdb table lists in-frame clones only, not all of them. The data contain around 600,000 clones, 98% of them seen just once; the ten biggest clones take up around 0.3%. Sequencing input: naive CD8+ T cells sorted from blood. These TCRs come from a man aged 25-40 years in good health. The CDR3 runs from the conserved cysteine through the conserved F or W. The D gene is left open where the match is weak. Clone size is stated in some rows and not others, as once, few, many or a class when expanded.

length: 16; V: TRBV27; size: -; J: TRBJ1-5; D: -; DNA: TGTGCCAGCAGTTCAAGCCTCCTGGGCGCGAATCAGCCCCAGCATTTT; CDR3: CASSSSLLGANQPQHF
length: 14; V: TRBV9; size: -; J: TRBJ2-7; D: -; DNA: TGTGCCAGCAGCGTAGGTGGGGGGTTGGCCGAGCAGTACTTC; CDR3: CASSVGGGLAEQYF
length: 11; V: TRBV7-9; size: -; J: TRBJ2-1; D: -; DNA: TGTGCCAGCAGCTTAAACAATGAGCAGTTCTTC; CDR3: CASSLNNEQFF
length: 15; V: TRBV7-2; size: -; J: TRBJ2-7; D: TRBD2; DNA: TGTGCCAGCAGCCCCCCTAGCGGGAGCTCCTACGAGCAGTACTTC; CDR3: CASSPPSGSSYEQYF
length: 13; V: TRBV27; size: once; J: TRBJ1-1; D: -; DNA: TGTGCCAGCAGTCTAGGAGGGAACACTGAAGCTTTCTTT; CDR3: CASSLGGNTEAFF
length: 13; V: TRBV29-1; size: -; J: TRBJ2-7; D: TRBD2; DNA: TGCAGCGTTCTTGTAGCGGGAGAGGCCGAGCAGTACTTC; CDR3: CSVLVAGEAEQYF
length: 13; V: TRBV11-2; size: -; J: TRBJ2-2; D: -; DNA: TGTGCCCTGGAGCCGGAGAACACCGGGGAGCTGTTTTTT; CDR3: CALEPENTGELFF
length: 14; V: TRBV13; size: once; J: TRBJ2-5; D: TRBD1; DNA: TGTGCCAGCAGCTCTGGGACAGGGATAGAGACCCAGTACTTC; CDR3: CASSSGTGIETQYF
length: 18; V: TRBV4-1; size: -; J: TRBJ2-1; D: TRBD2; DNA: TGCGCCAGCAGCCAAGATTTGGGACTAGCGGGAGTTCATAATGAGCAGTTCTTC; CDR3: CASSQDLGLAGVHNEQFF
length: 13; V: TRBV28; size: -; J: TRBJ1-1; D: -; DNA: TGTGCCAGCAGTTTATCCGGTCTCACTGAAGCTTTCTTT; CDR3: CASSLSGLTEAFF
length: 15; V: TRBV28; size: -; J: TRBJ1-5; D: TRBD1; DNA: TGTGCCAGCAGTTTGGGCGGGTCGACAGGGCAGCCCCAGCATTTT; CDR3: CASSLGGSTGQPQHF
length: 11; V: TRBV9; size: -; J: TRBJ2-1; D: TRBD2; DNA: TGTGCCAGCAAACGCGGGGGTCAGCAGTTCTTC; CDR3: CASKRGGQQFF
length: 16; V: TRBV9; size: -; J: TRBJ2-2; D: -; DNA: TGTGCCAGCAGCGCCCCTTCAGGGTGGAACACCGGGGAGCTGTTTTTT; CDR3: CASSAPSGWNTGELFF
length: 15; V: TRBV10-2; size: -; J: TRBJ2-2; D: -; DNA: TGCGCCAGCAGTGAACCGAGAGGGGACACCGGGGAGCTGTTTTTT; CDR3: CASSEPRGDTGELFF
length: 15; V: TRBV28; size: -; J: TRBJ2-3; D: TRBD2; DNA: TGTGCCAGCACGCTACTAGCGGGGAACGTGGATACGCAGTATTTT; CDR3: CASTLLAGNVDTQYF
length: 15; V: TRBV5-4; size: -; J: TRBJ2-1; D: TRBD2; DNA: TGTGCCAGCAGCTTGGTTGCGGGAGCGGTCGGTGAGCAGTTCTTC; CDR3: CASSLVAGAVGEQFF
length: 13; V: TRBV11-2; size: -; J: TRBJ2-1; D: TRBD2; DNA: TGTGCCAGCAAAGCTAGCGGGGAAGATGAGCAGTTCTTC; CDR3: CASKASGEDEQFF
length: 15; V: TRBV7-9; size: -; J: TRBJ2-2; D: -; DNA: TGTGCCAGCAGCCCAGACACAGGGAACACCGGGGAGCTGTTTTTT; CDR3: CASSPDTGNTGELFF
length: 14; V: TRBV7-2; size: -; J: TRBJ2-3; D: TRBD2; DNA: TGTGCCAGCAGAATAGCGGGAGTCCCAGATACGCAGTATTTT; CDR3: CASRIAGVPDTQYF
length: 11; V: TRBV29-1; size: -; J: TRBJ2-7; D: -; DNA: TGCAGCGTTGTAATAGTTTACGAGCAGTACTTC; CDR3: CSVVIVYEQYF
length: 17; V: TRBV11-2; size: -; J: TRBJ2-7; D: -; DNA: TGTGCCAGCAGCGCGGGACAGAACGACATGGTTAACTACGAGCAGTACTTC; CDR3: CASSAGQNDMVNYEQYF
length: 14; V: TRBV29-1; size: -; J: TRBJ2-1; D: TRBD2; DNA: TGCAGCCCCCTACTAGCGAGCTCCTACAATGAGCAGTTCTTC; CDR3: CSPLLASSYNEQFF
length: 14; V: TRBV6-5; size: once; J: TRBJ2-2; D: -; DNA: TGTGCCAGCAGTTGGGGGGCTGGCACCGGGGAGCTGTTTTTT; CDR3: CASSWGAGTGELFF
length: 14; V: TRBV29-1; size: -; J: TRBJ2-3; D: -; DNA: TGCAGCGTTGAAGGGGGCAGGAGCACAGATACGCAGTATTTT; CDR3: CSVEGGRSTDTQYF
length: 14; V: TRBV28; size: -; J: TRBJ1-2; D: -; DNA: TGTGCCAGCAGTCTCCCCGGGGCGCTGAGGGGCTACACCTTC; CDR3: CASSLPGALRGYTF
length: 15; V: TRBV19; size: -; J: TRBJ2-1; D: -; DNA: TGTGCCAGTAGTCCAGAGGGGCCCGTACTCAATGAGCAGTTCTTC; CDR3: CASSPEGPVLNEQFF
length: 14; V: TRBV28; size: -; J: TRBJ2-7; D: -; DNA: TGTGCCAGCAGGACCCCGACTACCGCCTACGAGCAGTACTTC; CDR3: CASRTPTTAYEQYF
length: 16; V: TRBV5-5; size: -; J: TRBJ2-7; D: -; DNA: TGTGCCAGCAGCTTGGCCGTGGGACCTAGCTCCTACGAGCAGTACTTC; CDR3: CASSLAVGPSSYEQYF
length: 12; V: TRBV27; size: -; J: TRBJ2-2; D: -; DNA: TGTGCCAGCAGTTCGAACACCGGGGAGCTGTTTTTT; CDR3: CASSSNTGELFF
length: 15; V: TRBV29-1; size: -; J: TRBJ1-2; D: -; DNA: TGCAGCGTGCGACCGACAGCGGAGAAACCCTATGGCTACACCTTC; CDR3: CSVRPTAEKPYGYTF